Below, 19 T cell receptor beta chains from the same sample are listed, as sequenced in a study of blood T cells in healthy people across ages. A second PCR, run for 7 to 11 cycles, used a sample-barcoded 5' primer plus a J-beta primer mix. TCRdb re-called the 5' RACE reads through MiXCR, storing one row per CDR3 protein. The table lists approximately 730,000 distinct CDR3 sequences, approximately 43% of them singletons. Material: blood. These receptors all come from an older woman in good health.

This clonotype was seen repeatedly, ten times or more. CDR3 in amino acids: CASSLIGGGSSYNEQFF. In DNA form, the CDR3 reads TGTGCCAGCAGCTTAATTGGGGGGGGGAGCTCCTACAATGAGCAGTTCTTC. This chain links TRBV7-3 with TRBJ2-1; 7 bases map to TRBD2. Per the germline V gene, CDR1 is SGHTA and CDR2 is FQGTGA. CDR3 length equals 17 residues. V lost 1 base and J lost 0; bases outside the gene matches: 6.

Note on this clonotype: A clone one base away is much larger, so this may be a read error. The J gene is TRBJ2-5, the V gene TRBV29-1, with D perhaps assigned TRBD1 or TRBD2 (5 bases each). This CDR3 region has 13 residues. Trimming took 6 bases from V and 2 from J, leaving 13 bases between them. Germline values: CDR1 SQVTM, CDR2 ANQGSEA. CDR3 bases: TGCAGCGTGCACGGAGAGGGGCAAGAGACCCAGTACTTC. This translates into CSVHGEGQETQYF.

This chain uses TRBV28 with TRBJ2-7; D is unresolved. The CDR3 contains 12 residues. The V end lost 5 bases, the J end lost 4 bases, and 9 bases lay between the germline ends. Per the germline V gene, CDR1 is MDHEN and CDR2 is SYDVKM. The CDR3: CASSKETYEQYF. CDR3 nucleotides: TGTGCCAGCAGTAAGGAAACTTACGAGCAGTACTTC.

In the case of this clonotype: This may come from a read error, since a much larger clone is one base off. V usage is TRBV11-2 and J usage is TRBJ1-1; D ambiguous. This CDR3 is 12 amino acids long. CDR1 and CDR2 from the germline V gene are SGHAT and FQNNGV. CDR3 sequence: CVSSFENTEAFF. The CDR3 nucleotides read TGTGTCAGCAGCTTTGAGAACACTGAAGCTTTCTTT.

The rearrangement uses TRBV3-1 and TRBJ1-5, with D perhaps matching TRBD1 (5 bases). CDR1 is LGHDT and CDR2 is YNNKEL in the germline V gene (reference sequence). There are 15 residues in the CDR3. V lost 4 bases to trimming and J lost 3 bases, with 13 bases between them. CDR3 protein: CASSLGTDFNQPQHF. Written as DNA, the CDR3 is TGTGCCAGCAGCCTCGGGACGGACTTCAATCAGCCCCAGCATTTT. The full variable domain, in which reference TRBV3-1 and TRBJ1-5 provide the parts outside the CDR3, is DTAVSQTPKYLVTQMGNDKSIKCEQNLGHDTMYWYKQDSKKFLKIMFSYNNKELIINETVPNRFSPKSPDKAHLNLHINSLELGDSAVYFCASSLGTDFNQPQHFGDGTRLSIL.

V usage is TRBV3-1 and J usage is TRBJ2-4, with 9 bases identical to TRBD2. The J call may be faulty, since TRBJ2-5 better matches the DNA end. The CDR3 length is 16 residues. Germline V gene lookup returns CDR1 LGHDT and CDR2 YNNKEL (reference sequence). The DNA of the CDR3 is TGTGCCAGCAGCCAGCCAGCGGGAGGAGGTAGGGAGACCCAGTACTTC. Translation: CASSQPAGGGRETQYF.

The chain carries TRBV20-1 and TRBJ2-2; D might be TRBD2 (6 bases). Trimming removed 4 bases at V and 1 base at J, with 10 bases between. Per the germline V gene, CDR1 is DFQATT and CDR2 is SNEGSKA (reference sequence). The CDR3 consists of 14 residues. The CDR3 DNA reads as TGCAGTGCTACGACTAGATTGAACACCGGGGAGCTGTTTTTT. Protein product: CSATTRLNTGELFF.

The chain uses TRBV20-1 and TRBJ1-3; D gene ambiguous. V was shortened by 2 bases and J by 4 bases, with 9 bases between the two germline ends. There are 13 residues in the CDR3. Per the germline V gene, CDR1 is DFQATT and CDR2 is SNEGSKA (reference sequence). The CDR3: CSARLLGGNTIYF. CDR3 bases: TGCAGTGCTAGACTGCTGGGGGGAAACACCATATATTTT.

This CDR3 is CSARVVLQLGKLFF. DNA of the CDR3: TGCAGTGCTAGAGTTGTCCTACAATTAGGAAAACTGTTTTTT. The chain carries TRBV20-1 and TRBJ1-4; D is unresolved. V shed 1 base and J shed 10 bases, with 16 bases lying between them. CDR3 length: 14 amino acids. The germline CDR1 and CDR2 sequences are DFQATT and SNEGSKA (reference sequence).

Regarding this clonotype: The junction departs from germline at one end; a sequencing error may be responsible. The rearrangement links TRBV12-3 or TRBV12-4 to TRBJ1-2; D is uncertain. The CDR3 runs 13 residues. The CDR3 nucleotides read TGTGCCGGCAGTCTCGACGCCTACTATGGCTACACCTTC. Protein: CAGSLDAYYGYTF.

The chain links TRBV4-2 to TRBJ1-6, with 7 bases identical to TRBD1. Germline CDR1 reads LGHNA; CDR2 reads YNFKEQ. The CDR3 has 17 amino acids. The trim removed 0 bases at V and 8 bases at J, leaving 10 bases unmatched. In nucleotides, the CDR3 is TGTGCCAGCAGCCAAGATTGGGGGGCAGGGGGGGATTCACCCCTCCACTTT. It translates to CASSQDWGAGGDSPLHF.

The rearrangement links TRBV6-2 or TRBV6-3 to TRBJ2-5; 8 nucleotides agree with TRBD2. The germline V gene has CDR1 MNHEY and CDR2 SVGEGT. J was trimmed by 11 bases and V by 5 bases; bases with no gene match: 19. CDR3 length equals 16 residues. DNA of the CDR3: TGTGCCAGCAGTAGATCAGCGGGAGAGGTGGTCGATGAGCAGTACTTC. Encoded protein: CASSRSAGEVVDEQYF.

This clonotype has ten or more counts. The chain has TRBV7-9 and TRBJ2-7; a possible D gene is TRBD1 (5 bases). CDR1 SEHNR and CDR2 FQNEAQ come from the germline V gene (reference sequence). Trimming cost V 4 bases and J 2 bases, with 33 bases left between them. This CDR3 is built from 21 residues. Here the CDR3 DNA reads TGTGCCAGCAGCTCCCATCGCACCCTGTCGTCTGGCGACAGAGTCCCCTACGAGCAGTACTTC. Translation gives CASSSHRTLSSGDRVPYEQYF.

V and J are TRBV30 and TRBJ2-7, with TRBD2 as a possible D gene (6 bases). V shed 8 bases and J shed 3 bases, with 11 bases lying between them. This CDR3 is built from 11 residues. Germline CDR1 and CDR2: GTSNPN and SVGIG (reference sequence). As DNA, the CDR3 is TGTGCCGGCGCCGGGGGCTACGAGCAGTACTTC. This translates into CAGAGGYEQYF.

The chain has TRBV7-9 and TRBJ2-1, with TRBD2 identical over 15 bases. V gave up 5 bases and J gave up 0 bases; unmatched junction bases: 11. Germline V gives CDR1 SEHNR, CDR2 FQNEAQ (reference sequence). The CDR3 is 20 amino acids. This CDR3 reads CASSHPGTSGGISSYNEQFF. Written as DNA, the CDR3 is TGTGCCAGCAGCCACCCCGGGACTAGCGGGGGGATAAGCTCCTACAATGAGCAGTTCTTC.

CDR3 coding DNA: TGCAGTGCTAGAGACGGGACAGGGGGCGCTTCTAACTATGGCTACACCTTC. Its translation: CSARDGTGGASNYGYTF. This chain links TRBV20-1 with TRBJ1-2; the match to TRBD1 covers 12 bases. This CDR3 contains 17 residues. Trimming took 0 bases from V and 0 from J; bases not matched to a gene: 5. Germline loops: CDR1 DFQATT, CDR2 SNEGSKA (reference sequence).

J is TRBJ2-1 and V is TRBV4-3; TRBD2 matches at 7 bases. The CDR3 runs 16 residues. Germline CDR1 and CDR2: LGHNA and YSLEER. With V trimmed by 1 base and J by 3 bases, 6 bases remained unmatched. The CDR3 region has the DNA TGCGCCAGCAGCCAAGTCCCCGGGACTAACTACAATGAGCAGTTCTTC. Its protein product is CASSQVPGTNYNEQFF.

This clonotype was observed a single time. The rearrangement joins TRBV5-1 to TRBJ1-1; TRBD1 might be the D (5 bases). V shed 3 bases and J shed 2 bases, with 17 bases lying between them. The CDR3 covers 16 residues. The germline CDR1 and CDR2 sequences are SGHRS and YFSETQ. The DNA for the CDR3 is TGCGCCAGCAGCTCCACCGTGGGGGGTGGAAACACTGAAGCTTTCTTT. This sequence encodes CASSSTVGGGNTEAFF.

J is TRBJ1-1 and V is TRBV7-3; unclear D gene. This CDR3 comprises 14 residues. The V and J ends lost 5 bases and 2 bases respectively, with 12 bases between them. Germline V CDR1 and CDR2: SGHTA, FQGTGA. CDR3 coding DNA: TGTGCCAGCAGCACAACAACAGCTAACACTGAAGCTTTCTTT. It codes for CASSTTTANTEAFF.